Listed here are 21 T cell receptor beta chains from one sample, sequenced in a study of blood T cell repertoires in COVID-19. The data were produced by immunoSEQ multiplex PCR, yet TCRdb's version contains in-frame clones alone and is incomplete. Of approximately 120,000 clones detected, roughly 84% appear once; the ten largest clones hold roughly 1.2%. The source material was peripheral blood. The origin of the receptors is an elderly woman with acute or convalescent COVID-19.

This chain uses TRBV29-1 with TRBJ1-3; 7 bases are shared with TRBD1. This CDR3 is built from 13 residues. Per the germline V gene, CDR1 is SQVTM and CDR2 is ANQGSEA. The J segment lost 0 bases and the V segment lost 7 bases, leaving 3 bases of the junction unmatched. The CDR3 sequence is CSATGFSGNTIYF. CDR3 DNA: TGCAGCGCGACAGGGTTCTCTGGAAACACCATATATTTT.

This chain uses TRBV28 with TRBJ1-6, with 9 bases identical to TRBD1. V shed 3 bases, J shed 6 bases, and the junction held 15 bases outside the gene matches. Germline CDR1 MDHEN, CDR2 SYDVKM. This CDR3 is 19 amino acids long. CDR3 residues: CASSFLRGQGLGGNSPLHF. As DNA, the CDR3 is TGTGCCAGCAGTTTCCTTAGAGGACAGGGGCTAGGTGGTAATTCACCCCTCCACTTT.

The V and J genes are TRBV11-2 and TRBJ1-2; D is ambiguous. Germline CDR1 reads SGHAT; CDR2 reads FQNNGV. The CDR3 contains 13 residues. Between the trimmed V and J ends, which lost 4 bases and 5 bases, there was a span of 11 bases. The CDR3 here is CASSSREGYGYTF. The CDR3 nucleotides read TGTGCCAGCAGCTCCCGGGAAGGGTATGGCTACACCTTC.

This clone was detected only once. The CDR3 spells CASSSPQGDFGYTF. In nucleotides, the CDR3 is TGTGCCAGCAGTAGTCCCCAGGGGGATTTTGGCTACACCTTC. The V and J genes are TRBV2 and TRBJ1-2; 7 bases line up with TRBD1. Germline V gives CDR1 SNHLY, CDR2 FYNNEI. This CDR3 comprises 14 residues. Trimming took 5 bases from V and 7 from J; bases not matched to a gene: 10.

The V call is TRBV7-9, the J call TRBJ1-1; D gene ambiguous. Trimming pared 1 base from V and 11 bases from J, leaving 17 bases between. Germline loops: CDR1 SEHNR, CDR2 FQNEAQ (reference sequence). This CDR3 has 14 amino acids. In nucleotides, the CDR3 is TGTGCCAGCAGCTTAGTTCCGCCTGGGAGCAGGGCTTTCTTT. This translates into CASSLVPPGSRAFF.

The rearrangement links TRBV5-5 to TRBJ2-5; tentative D call: TRBD2 (6 bases). V lost 4 bases and J lost 5, with 21 bases in between. Germline CDR1 SGHKS, CDR2 YYEKEE (reference sequence). This CDR3 region has 16 residues. The CDR3 DNA reads as TGTGCCAGCAGCCCCCGCCGGGGAGGAATGATGGAGACCCAGTACTTC. Amino acid sequence: CASSPRRGGMMETQYF.

This rearrangement joins TRBV24-1 to TRBJ1-4, with D unclear. The germline V and J ends were trimmed by 3 bases and 0 bases, with 4 bases remaining between them. The CDR3 totals 14 residues. The germline V gene encodes CDR1 KGHDR and CDR2 SFDVKD. The CDR3 loop reads CATSDPATNEKLFF. CDR3 coding DNA: TGTGCCACCAGTGATCCGGCAACTAATGAAAAACTGTTTTTT.

The chain couples TRBV29-1 to TRBJ2-6; 8 nucleotides line up with TRBD1. J lost 0 bases, V lost 6 bases, and 7 bases had no gene match. Germline V gene lookup returns CDR1 SQVTM and CDR2 ANQGSEA. The CDR3 is 16 amino acids. The CDR3 loop is CSVSRDRPSGANVLTF. Here the CDR3 DNA reads TGCAGCGTGTCCCGGGACAGGCCCTCTGGGGCCAACGTCCTGACTTTC.

The chain couples TRBV10-1 to TRBJ1-4; 9 nucleotides line up with TRBD1. After removal of 8 bases from V and 6 bases from J, the junction contained 4 bases not matched to a gene. Per germline, CDR1 WNHNN and CDR2 SYGVQD (reference sequence). This CDR3 is 13 amino acids long. Written as DNA, the CDR3 is TGCGCCAGCCGGGGACAGGGAGATGAAAAACTGTTTTTT. Translated, it gives CASRGQGDEKLFF.

The chain couples TRBV5-1 to TRBJ2-1, with D hard to call. With 6 bases removed from V and 1 base from J, the gap between germline ends came to 5 bases. The CDR3 has 12 residues. In germline, CDR1 is SGHRS, CDR2 YFSETQ. CDR3 residues: CASKLSYNEQFF. The DNA of the CDR3 is TGCGCCAGCAAACTTTCCTACAATGAGCAGTTCTTC.

V and J are TRBV2 and TRBJ2-7; 7 positions match TRBD2. Germline assignment: CDR1 SNHLY and CDR2 FYNNEI. This CDR3 comprises 16 residues. V shed 0 bases and J 2 bases; nucleotides not matched to a gene: 7. CDR3 DNA sequence: TGTGCCAGCAGTGAAGCGGGGAGGGAAGGGACCTACGAGCAGTACTTC. It codes for CASSEAGREGTYEQYF.

V gene TRBV13 combines with J gene TRBJ1-1, with D hard to call. Germline V CDR1 and CDR2: PRHDT, FYEKMQ (reference sequence). V shed 7 bases and J shed 0 bases, with 18 bases lying between them. The CDR3 covers 16 residues. The CDR3 nucleotides read TGTGCCAGCACCCGTCGGGAAGTGGCAATGAACACTGAAGCTTTCTTT. The encoded protein is CASTRREVAMNTEAFF.

The chain recombines TRBV5-1 with TRBJ2-7, with 9 bases aligning to TRBD1. The ends lost 3 bases at V and 2 bases at J; junction bases unmatched: 12. CDR3 length: 17 residues. Germline values: CDR1 SGHRS, CDR2 YFSETQ. The CDR3 nucleotides read TGCGCCAGCAGCTACATATTCGGGACAGGGAAGACCTACGAGCAGTACTTC. Translating it yields CASSYIFGTGKTYEQYF.

This clone was observed once. The chain uses TRBV7-2 and TRBJ2-1; possibly TRBD2 for D (6 bases). Germline V gene data show CDR1 as SGHTA and CDR2 as FQGNSA. The CDR3 length is 13 residues. V lost 2 bases to trimming and J lost 7 bases, with 9 bases between them. For the CDR3, the DNA is TGTGCCAGCAGCTTATGGGCGGGGAATGAGCAGTTCTTC. Translation gives CASSLWAGNEQFF. The full variable domain, its missing parts supplied by reference TRBV7-2 and TRBJ2-1, is GAGVSQSPSNKVTEKGKDVELRCDPISGHTALYWYRQSLGQGLEFLIYFQGNSAPDKSGLPSDRFSAERTGGSVSTLTIQRTQQEDSAVYLCASSLWAGNEQFFGPGTRLTVL.

This chain links TRBV20-1 with TRBJ1-6; D not certain. Per the germline V gene, CDR1 is DFQATT and CDR2 is SNEGSKA (reference sequence). Deletions cut 3 bases from V and 6 bases from J, with 9 bases between. CDR3 length: 13 residues. The CDR3 bases are TGCAGTGCTAGTTTCACGAGTAATTCACCCCTCCACTTT. It specifies CSASFTSNSPLHF.

The genes are TRBV29-1 and TRBJ1-2; 9 bases line up with TRBD1. After removal of 5 bases from V and 6 bases from J, the junction contained 10 bases not matched to a gene. Germline-derived CDR1 and CDR2 are SQVTM and ANQGSEA. The CDR3 totals 14 residues. As DNA, the CDR3 is TGCAGCGTTCTCCGGGACAGGGACGGGGATGGCTACACCTTC. It yields the protein CSVLRDRDGDGYTF.

This chain joins TRBV3-1 (or the pseudogene TRBV3-2) and TRBJ1-3; 7 positions match TRBD1. With 6 bases clipped from V and 0 bases from J, the junction kept 11 bases outside the gene matches. The V gene's germline CDR1 is LGHDT and CDR2 YNNKEL (reference sequence). The CDR3 loop spans 17 amino acids. Here the CDR3 DNA reads TGTGCCAGCAGTCCACCAAAGACAGGGTACTCTGGAAACACCATATATTTT. It codes for CASSPPKTGYSGNTIYF.

The rearrangement uses TRBV19 and TRBJ1-3; no reliable D call. Germline V gives CDR1 LNHDA, CDR2 SQIVND (reference sequence). The V end lost 10 bases, the J end lost 0 bases, and 10 bases lay between the germline ends. The CDR3 totals 13 residues. CDR3 nucleotides: TGTGCCACCAGTAGCCACTCTGGAAACACCATATATTTT. This codes for CATSSHSGNTIYF.

V is TRBV4-1 and J is TRBJ1-1; 7 nucleotides agree with TRBD1. The trim removed 1 base at V and 4 bases at J, leaving 3 bases unmatched. The germline gives CDR1 MGHRA, CDR2 YSYEKL. The CDR3 consists of 14 residues. CDR3 sequence reads: CASSQARGSTEAFF. CDR3 in DNA: TGCGCCAGCAGCCAAGCCAGGGGGAGCACTGAAGCTTTCTTT.

This sequence joins TRBV7-9 and TRBJ1-1, with TRBD1 matching 11 bases. The CDR3 totals 15 residues. The J segment lost 5 bases and the V segment lost 4 bases, leaving 6 bases of the junction unmatched. Germline V lookup: CDR1 SEHNR, CDR2 FQNEAQ (reference sequence). For the CDR3, the DNA is TGTGCCAGCAGCTGGAGAGGACAGGGGGCGACTGAAGCTTTCTTT. Its protein is CASSWRGQGATEAFF.

J is TRBJ1-6 and V is TRBV18; TRBD1 matches at 9 bases. There are 18 residues in the CDR3. V trimming: 1 base; J trimming: 4 bases; junction bases outside the gene matches: 8. The germline CDR1 and CDR2 sequences are KGHSH and LQKENI. This CDR3 reads CASSPQAYGTGYNSPLHF. The CDR3 bases are TGTGCCAGCTCACCACAGGCCTACGGGACAGGGTATAATTCACCCCTCCACTTT.